Below are 22 T cell receptor beta chains sequenced from a single sample in a study of blood T cells in healthy people across ages. Combining a sample-barcoded 5' primer with a J-beta primer mix, a second PCR ran for roughly 7 to 12 cycles. TCRdb reprocessed the 5' RACE reads with MiXCR, giving one entry per CDR3 protein. Among around 620,000 distinct CDR3 sequences, approximately 25% were seen once, and the ten largest hold around a sixth. The sequenced material came from blood. The source is a woman in her 70s in good health.

This clonotype was seen more than once but under ten times. The J gene is TRBJ2-2, the V gene TRBV5-1; TRBD1 might be the D (5 bases). The germline gives CDR1 SGHRS, CDR2 YFSETQ. The CDR3 is 15 residues long. V was pared by 4 bases and J by 4 bases, with 14 bases between. This CDR3 is CASSLGASFTGELFF. CDR3 nucleotides: TGCGCCAGCAGCCTTGGGGCCAGCTTCACCGGGGAGCTGTTTTTT.

The gene calls are TRBV7-8 and TRBJ2-3; 7 nucleotides agree with TRBD1. The CDR3 contains 17 residues. V lost 5 bases to trimming and J lost 4 bases; unmatched junction nucleotides: 15. Germline V gene data show CDR1 as SGHVS and CDR2 as FQNEAQ. CDR3 in amino acids: CASSPTWAGGGPDTQYF. The DNA of the CDR3 is TGTGCCAGCAGCCCTACGTGGGCAGGGGGTGGCCCAGATACGCAGTATTTT.

The chain employs TRBV12-3 or TRBV12-4 and TRBJ2-2; TRBD2 is a possible D gene (6 bases). This CDR3 has 15 residues. V was clipped by 3 bases and J by 5 bases, with 13 bases between them. The CDR3 bases are TGTGCCAGCAGTTTCTGGGCGGGAAAAACCGGGGAGCTGTTTTTT. As protein: CASSFWAGKTGELFF.

The chain employs TRBV6-6 and TRBJ2-5; 9 bases map to TRBD2. Trimming removed 6 bases from V and 5 bases from J; junction bases left unmatched: 4. The CDR3 runs to 13 residues. Germline CDR1 is MNHNY and CDR2 is SVGAGI (reference sequence). The CDR3 sequence is CASSWTSDETQYF. The CDR3 DNA reads as TGTGCCAGCAGCTGGACTAGCGACGAGACCCAGTACTTC.

The V and J genes are TRBV5-1 and TRBJ2-2; either TRBD1 or TRBD2 may fit D (5 bases each). Germline V gene data show CDR1 as SGHRS and CDR2 as YFSETQ. This CDR3 has 15 amino acids. The V end lost 0 bases, the J end lost 5 bases, and 11 bases lay between the germline ends. CDR3 in amino acids: CASSLGGVETGELFF. The CDR3 DNA follows: TGCGCCAGCAGCTTGGGAGGGGTTGAGACCGGGGAGCTGTTTTTT.

For this clonotype: One junction end does not reproduce the germline sequence, and a read error may be involved. The chain links TRBV19 to TRBJ1-5; 7 bases are shared with TRBD1. The CDR3 is 15 amino acids. Germline-derived CDR1 and CDR2 are LNHDA and SQIVND (reference sequence). Here the CDR3 reads CASSLDRASNQPQHF. CDR3 DNA sequence: TGTGCCAGTAGTCTAGACAGGGCAAGCAATCAGCCCCAGCATTTT.

The chain is built from TRBV7-2 and TRBJ1-1; 7 bases are a match to TRBD1. The CDR3 has 14 amino acids. Germline V CDR1 and CDR2: SGHTA, FQGNSA. With 6 bases clipped from V and 3 bases from J, the junction kept 7 bases outside the gene matches. This CDR3 is CASSSTGVYTEAFF. The DNA of the CDR3 is TGTGCCAGCAGTTCTACAGGGGTCTACACTGAAGCTTTCTTT.

The chain recombines TRBV6-2 or TRBV6-3 with TRBJ2-1, with D hard to call. V lost 5 bases to trimming and J lost 10 bases, with 15 bases between them. The CDR3 is made up of 13 amino acids. Germline CDR1 and CDR2: MNHEY and SVGEGT. DNA of the CDR3: TGTGCCAGCAGTCATCATTCCTCCGGCGAGCAGTTCTTC. This translates into CASSHHSSGEQFF.

The rearrangement uses TRBV7-2 and TRBJ1-1; TRBD1 matches at 7 bases. The J segment lost 1 base and the V segment lost 6 bases, leaving 2 bases of the junction unmatched. CDR1 is SGHTA and CDR2 is FQGNSA in the germline V gene. This CDR3 is 13 amino acids long. For the CDR3, the DNA is TGTGCCAGCAGGGGACAGCCGAACACTGAAGCTTTCTTT. Protein sequence: CASRGQPNTEAFF.

The CDR3 spells CASSPPGTGYQKLFF. CDR3 in DNA: TGTGCCAGCTCACCACCCGGGACAGGGTACCAAAAACTGTTTTTT. The chain employs TRBV18 and TRBJ1-4, with 9 bases matching TRBD1. The CDR3 is 15 amino acids. Germline V gene data show CDR1 as KGHSH and CDR2 as LQKENI. The ends lost 0 bases at V and 9 bases at J; junction bases unmatched: 5.

This clonotype was found many times. The chain employs TRBV7-2 and TRBJ1-1; weak D call: TRBD1 (5 bases). The germline V and J ends were trimmed by 1 base and 0 bases, with 9 bases remaining between them. CDR1 is SGHTA and CDR2 is FQGNSA in the germline V gene. There are 15 residues in the CDR3. The DNA for the CDR3 is TGTGCCAGCAGCTTAGGGGCAGGGCTGAACACTGAAGCTTTCTTT. It encodes CASSLGAGLNTEAFF.

This clonotype was recorded a few times. The rearrangement joins TRBV27 to TRBJ2-3; 13 nucleotides agree with TRBD2. The CDR3 is 15 amino acids. In germline, CDR1 is MNHEY, CDR2 SMNVEV (reference sequence). V trimming: 5 bases; J trimming: 8 bases; junction bases outside the gene matches: 7. The CDR3 DNA reads as TGTGCCAGCAGTCCGGGACTAGCGGGGCTGCGTACGCAGTATTTT. Amino acid sequence: CASSPGLAGLRTQYF.

The V call is TRBV4-3, the J call TRBJ2-5; 7 bases fit TRBD1. Judging by the DNA end, TRBJ2-7 fits better; the J call may be wrong. Per the germline V gene, CDR1 is LGHNA and CDR2 is YSLEER. The CDR3 spans 15 residues. DNA of the CDR3: TGCGCCAGCAGCCTCAGACAGGGTAGCAACTACGAGCAGTACTTC. Its translation is CASSLRQGSNYEQYF.

This clonotype was seen only a few times. V and J are TRBV15 and TRBJ2-2, with 12 bases lining up with TRBD1. Germline values: CDR1 LNHNV, CDR2 YYDKDF (reference sequence). V gave up 0 bases and J gave up 9 bases; unmatched junction bases: 5. The CDR3 contains 16 residues. The CDR3 spells CATSRDTGTGGRELFF. CDR3 nucleotide sequence: TGTGCCACCAGCAGAGACACGGGGACAGGGGGCAGGGAGCTGTTTTTT.

This chain connects TRBV29-1 to TRBJ2-5; TRBD1 might be the D (7 bases). The J call may be wrong; the DNA end is better matched by TRBJ2-7. Germline V CDR1 and CDR2: SQVTM, ANQGSEA. The CDR3 length is 14 residues. The CDR3 DNA is TGCAGCCATCGCAGGGGGGAGAGGGACTACGAGCAGTACTTC. This translates into CSHRRGERDYEQYF.

The genes are TRBV20-1 and TRBJ2-5; no reliable D call. This CDR3 has 11 amino acids. V lost 1 base and J lost 5, with 5 bases in between. CDR1 is DFQATT and CDR2 is SNEGSKA in the germline V gene (reference sequence). This CDR3 reads CSARVVETQYF. The CDR3, as DNA: TGCAGTGCTAGAGTCGTGGAGACCCAGTACTTC.

J is TRBJ2-4 and V is TRBV9; D is ambiguous. CDR1 is SGDLS and CDR2 is YYNGEE in the germline V gene. The CDR3 loop spans 16 amino acids. V was pared by 4 bases and J by 0 bases, with 14 bases between. The CDR3 DNA reads TGTGCCAGCAGCCCCCCTAGTGTGTCAGCCAAAAACATTCAGTACTTC. Its protein is CASSPPSVSAKNIQYF.

The chain combines TRBV20-1 with TRBJ2-1; 12 bases are shared with TRBD1. Germline CDR1 and CDR2: DFQATT and SNEGSKA (reference sequence). Trimming cost V 0 bases and J 2 bases; bases outside gene matches: 17. CDR3 size: 21 residues. DNA of the CDR3: TGCAGTGCTAGAGATCAGTTGGGGACAGGGGGCAAGTTAACCCCCTACAATGAGCAGTTCTTC. Protein product: CSARDQLGTGGKLTPYNEQFF.

This clonotype has only a few counts. The chain carries TRBV6-5 and TRBJ2-2, with D possibly matching TRBD2 (7 bases). Trimming took 6 bases from V and 2 from J, leaving 10 bases between them. This CDR3 comprises 14 residues. CDR1 and CDR2 (germline): MNHEY, SVGAGI. The CDR3 reads CASRRGPNTGELFF. The CDR3 nucleotides read TGTGCCAGCAGGCGGGGGCCTAACACCGGGGAGCTGTTTTTT.

This clonotype was seen only a few times. This chain uses TRBV27 with TRBJ1-2, with unresolved D. V was clipped by 9 bases and J by 6 bases, with 8 bases between them. Germline lookup yields CDR1 MNHEY and CDR2 SMNVEV (reference sequence). This CDR3 region has 10 residues. The CDR3 coding sequence is TGTGCCAGGGTGGAGGATGGCTACACCTTC. It translates to CARVEDGYTF.

The chain combines TRBV29-1 with TRBJ1-2; D perhaps matches TRBD1 (6 bases). V was trimmed by 2 bases and J by 3 bases, leaving 10 bases between them. This CDR3 is 13 amino acids long. Germline CDR1 and CDR2: SQVTM and ANQGSEA. This CDR3 is CSVESQGYYGYTF. CDR3 bases: TGCAGCGTTGAAAGCCAGGGGTACTATGGCTACACCTTC.

With regard to this clonotype: Since no conserved phenylalanine or tryptophan closes the CDR3, a read error is the likely cause. The DNA is omitted, as the CDR3 cannot be located on it reliably, and the CDR3 follows TCRdb's listing. The V gene is TRBV29-1, the J gene TRBJ1-1; the table calls TRBD1, which could not be checked here. Termini included, the CDR3 measures 13 amino acids. CDR1 SQVTM and CDR2 ANQGSEA come from the germline V gene. The CDR3 loop is CSVDEGSGGRTFI.